The clone carrying this TCR beta chain appeared once. This record comes from a study of blood T cell repertoires in COVID-19. Study information: Both acute and convalescent COVID-19 samples were obtained from the United States, Italy and Spain. T cells, B-cell-depleted T cells, or PBMCs provided the cDNA or gDNA that served as material.

Original methodology: Estimation of nucleated cell counts relied on the amplification of reference gene primers. Method: immunoSEQ multiplex PCR; TCRdb's copy keeps in-frame clones and lacks some. The V and J calls and clone size come from that table; D and trimming were worked out from the DNA. Of about 200,000 clones in the sample, 75% to 90% were seen once. Sequenced: peripheral blood. This receptor was identified in a man aged 35-49 years with acute or convalescent COVID-19.

In DNA, the CDR3 is TGTGCCAGCAGTCCAACGGCGGGGGGCAATCAGCCCCAGCATTTT. Protein sequence: CASSPTAGGNQPQHF. This rearrangement joins TRBV9 to TRBJ1-5; TRBD1 is a possible D gene (5 bases). This CDR3 contains 15 residues. The germline V and J ends were trimmed by 5 bases and 2 bases, with 14 bases remaining between them. Germline assignment: CDR1 SGDLS and CDR2 YYNGEE.